These T cell receptor beta chains were read from a single sample in a study of blood T cell repertoires in COVID-19. Profiling relied on immunoSEQ multiplex PCR, and the TCRdb table lists in-frame clones only, not all of them. The sample lists more than 80,000 clones; about 88% were seen once. The sample consisted of peripheral blood. These receptor sequences come from a man aged 35-49 years with acute or convalescent COVID-19. Each CDR3 is given with its conserved first and last residue. The D gene is left open where the match is weak. Size is stated for part of the rows, as once, few or many counts, or as a class when the clone is expanded.

v_call	j_call	d_call	clone_size	cdr3_nt	cdr3_aa
TRBV15	TRBJ1-2	TRBD1	.	TGTGCCACCAGCAAAGTGGGACAGGGACAGGGCTACACCTTC	CATSKVGQGQGYTF
TRBV7-2	TRBJ2-1	.	.	TGTGCCAGCAGCTTCTGGGACTCCGCTAACAATGAGCAGTTCTTC	CASSFWDSANNEQFF
TRBV3-1/TRBV3-2	TRBJ1-6	.	.	TGTGCCAGCAGCCAAGAGGACAGAAATTCACCCCTCCACTTT	CASSQEDRNSPLHF
TRBV19	TRBJ1-2	.	.	TGTGCCAGTAGTATGACAGTTAACTATGGCTACACCTTC	CASSMTVNYGYTF
TRBV6-2/TRBV6-3	TRBJ2-1	TRBD2	.	TGTGCCAGCAGTAGCGGTGCTAGCGGGAGAGGTAATGAGCAGTTCTTC	CASSSGASGRGNEQFF
TRBV7-8	TRBJ2-3	TRBD2	.	TGTGCCAGCAGCTTAGAGGTACTAGCGGGGGTCTCGACTAGCACAGATACGCAGTATTTT	CASSLEVLAGVSTSTDTQYF
TRBV7-6	TRBJ2-3	TRBD2	.	TGTGCCAGCAGCTCTAGCGGGGGAACAGATACGCAGTATTTT	CASSSSGGTDTQYF
TRBV5-1	TRBJ1-1	.	.	TGCGCCAGCAGCTTAGGACAGTCGAACACTGAAGCTTTCTTT	CASSLGQSNTEAFF
TRBV19	TRBJ1-5	TRBD1	.	TGTGCCACTGCGACAGGGGGCCATCAGCCCCAGCATTTT	CATATGGHQPQHF
TRBV3-1/TRBV3-2	TRBJ1-2	TRBD1	.	TGTGCCAGCAGCCAAACAGGGGCCTTAGGCGGCTACACCTTC	CASSQTGALGGYTF
TRBV12-3/TRBV12-4	TRBJ1-5	.	.	TGTGCCAGCACCACGTTTTTGGCTCAGCCCCAGCATTTT	CASTTFLAQPQHF
TRBV4-2	TRBJ2-2	TRBD2	.	TGTGCCAGCAGCCAAGAGATAGCGGGGGGGCGCACCGGGGAGCTGTTTTTT	CASSQEIAGGRTGELFF
TRBV20-1	TRBJ2-5	TRBD2	.	TGCAGTGCTAGTCCACAAAGCGGGAGGGCCGCGGAGACCCAGTACTTC	CSASPQSGRAAETQYF
TRBV29-1	TRBJ2-7	TRBD2	.	TGCAGCGTTAGGACTAGCGGGGGGGCTAGCGACGAGCAGTACTTC	CSVRTSGGASDEQYF
TRBV19	TRBJ1-5	.	once	TGTGCCAGGGCTTCCGAGAGGCCTCAGCCCCAGCATTTT	CARASERPQPQHF
TRBV6-6	TRBJ2-7	.	.	TGTGCCAGCAGTTACTCGCAACAGGGTAGCGAGCAGTACTTC	CASSYSQQGSEQYF
TRBV21-1	TRBJ2-7	.	few	TGTGCCAGCACGCACCGCGCTTCCCGGGACAGGGAGTCCCCTAGCTCCTACGAGCAGTACTTC	CASTHRASRDRESPSSYEQYF